Presented here are 18 T cell receptor beta chains from one specimen sequenced in a study of blood T cells in healthy people across ages. Alongside a J-beta primer mix, a sample-barcoded 5' primer served in a second PCR lasting roughly 6 to 11 cycles. MiXCR, run by TCRdb on the 5' RACE reads, gives a single entry per CDR3 protein. Of about 1,400,000 distinct CDR3 sequences in the sample, approximately 42% are singletons; the top ten hold 7.9%. Sequencing used blood. Source of these receptors: a young woman in good health.

This clonotype has only a few counts. The V gene is TRBV29-1, the J gene TRBJ2-7; D is ambiguous. The V and J ends lost 4 bases and 7 bases respectively, with 11 bases between them. CDR3 size: 11 residues. Looked up from germline, CDR1 is SQVTM and CDR2 is ANQGSEA. The CDR3 nucleotides are TGCAGCGTTGGAAAGGGATGGGAGCAGTACTTC. Protein sequence: CSVGKGWEQYF.

This clonotype showed up just a few times. This rearrangement joins TRBV6-8 to TRBJ2-7; perhaps D is TRBD1 or TRBD2 (6 bases each). Trimming stripped 5 bases from V and 5 bases from J, with 16 bases between. The CDR3 contains 14 residues. The germline gives CDR1 MNHGY, CDR2 SAAAGT. In DNA, the CDR3 is TGTGCCAGCAGTCTGGAAGGGGGGTACGACGAGCAGTACTTC. Translated, it gives CASSLEGGYDEQYF.

The gene calls are TRBV5-1 and TRBJ2-5, with TRBD2 as a possible D gene (6 bases). Trimming removed 4 bases from V and 11 bases from J, with 24 bases in between. Germline assignment: CDR1 SGHRS and CDR2 YFSETQ. This CDR3 comprises 15 residues. The chain's CDR3 is CASSGIMTRDGEQYF. DNA for the CDR3: TGCGCCAGCAGCGGGATCATGACTAGGGATGGGGAGCAGTACTTC.

There are many counts of this clonotype. V is TRBV5-1 and J is TRBJ1-2; D might be TRBD1 (5 bases). Per the germline V gene, CDR1 is SGHRS and CDR2 is YFSETQ. The CDR3 covers 13 residues. Trimming removed 5 bases from V and 6 bases from J, with 14 bases in between. Written as DNA, the CDR3 is TGCGCCAGCAGTCCCGGGACTGGTAATGGCTACACCTTC. Protein sequence: CASSPGTGNGYTF.

This rearrangement joins TRBV29-1 to TRBJ2-6; no firm D call. Germline CDR1 and CDR2: SQVTM and ANQGSEA. This CDR3 has 16 residues. The germline V and J ends were trimmed by 4 bases and 2 bases, with 15 bases remaining between them. In DNA, the CDR3 is TGCAGCGTTGTTGTCTCGGCAGGCGCTGGGGCCAACGTCCTGACTTTC. It encodes CSVVVSAGAGANVLTF.

This clonotype was found a few times. The chain employs TRBV9 and TRBJ2-7; 12 bases line up with TRBD2. Germline CDR1 is SGDLS and CDR2 is YYNGEE. The CDR3 is 15 amino acids. V shed 4 bases and J 6 bases; nucleotides not matched to a gene: 8. The DNA of the CDR3 is TGTGCCAGCAGCCCGAGCAGACTAGCGGGAGCCGAGCAGTACTTC. Protein sequence: CASSPSRLAGAEQYF. Complete variable domain (other parts from reference TRBV9 and TRBJ2-7): DSGVTQTPKHLITATGQRVTLRCSPRSGDLSVYWYQQSLDQGLQFLIQYYNGEERAKGNILERFSAQQFPDLHSELNLSSLELGDSALYFCASSPSRLAGAEQYFGPGTRLTVT.

On this clonotype: It may be a read error: a sequence one base away is much more abundant. V usage is TRBV28 and J usage is TRBJ1-5; D gene uncertain. From germline, CDR1 is MDHEN and CDR2 SYDVKM. The CDR3 is 17 amino acids. Trimming took 3 bases from V and 3 from J, leaving 18 bases between them. The CDR3 sequence is CASSFGSGGFFNQPQHF. The CDR3 bases are TGTGCCAGCAGTTTCGGGTCGGGCGGCTTTTTCAATCAGCCCCAGCATTTT.

This clonotype was detected a few times. V and J are TRBV7-9 and TRBJ1-2; the D is unclear. The CDR3 contains 18 residues. Germline V gene sequence: CDR1 SEHNR, CDR2 FQNEAQ (reference sequence). Trimming pared 4 bases from V and 2 bases from J, leaving 23 bases between. The CDR3 here is CASSWPVEAGSDNYGYTF. In nucleotides, the CDR3 is TGTGCCAGCAGCTGGCCGGTGGAGGCCGGGAGTGACAACTATGGCTACACCTTC.

This chain links TRBV12-3 or TRBV12-4 with TRBJ2-3; 9 nucleotides align to TRBD1. There are 16 residues in the CDR3. Trimming took 5 bases from V and 0 from J; bases not matched to a gene: 6. The chain's CDR3 is CASSVHRGPSTDTQYF. The CDR3, as DNA: TGTGCCAGCAGTGTCCACAGGGGGCCCAGCACAGATACGCAGTATTTT.

This clonotype was observed a few times. The chain combines TRBV28 with TRBJ2-7, with 9 bases fitting TRBD1. Germline CDR1 and CDR2: MDHEN and SYDVKM. The CDR3 is 14 amino acids. J gave up 3 bases and V 5 bases, and 5 bases lay outside the gene matches. The CDR3 sequence: CASSVWDRVYEQYF. As DNA, the CDR3 is TGTGCCAGCAGTGTCTGGGACAGGGTCTACGAGCAGTACTTC.

The chain has TRBV12-5 and TRBJ2-5; D is possibly TRBD2 (5 bases). The CDR3 consists of 11 residues. Germline CDR1 and CDR2: LGHNT and FRNRAP. Trimming pared 9 bases from V and 2 bases from J, leaving 7 bases between. This CDR3 is CARGRQETQYF. CDR3 sequence (DNA): TGTGCTAGGGGGAGACAAGAGACCCAGTACTTC.

V and J are TRBV12-3 or TRBV12-4 and TRBJ1-3; 11 nucleotides match TRBD1. This CDR3 is 15 amino acids long. V dropped 6 bases and J dropped 4; count of bases not matched to a gene: 5. The CDR3 here is CASSQGQGEGNTIYF. CDR3 sequence (DNA): TGTGCCAGCAGCCAGGGACAGGGGGAAGGAAACACCATATATTTT.

This clonotype was observed many times. The chain uses TRBV3-1 and TRBJ2-3, with D possibly called TRBD1 or TRBD2 (5 bases each). Germline assignment: CDR1 LGHDT and CDR2 YNNKEL (reference sequence). V was pared by 2 bases and J by 4 bases, with 7 bases between. The CDR3 is 13 amino acids. CDR3 amino acids: CASSQRGADTQYF. Written as DNA, the CDR3 is TGTGCCAGCAGCCAAAGAGGGGCAGATACGCAGTATTTT.

This clonotype occurred a few times. This chain links TRBV7-9 with TRBJ2-7; D unclear. The CDR3 runs to 14 residues. Looked up from germline, CDR1 is SEHNR and CDR2 is FQNEAQ (reference sequence). The ends were cut back, 1 base at V and 1 base at J, with 8 bases in the middle. The CDR3 region is CASSLGQQSYEQYF. In DNA form, the CDR3 reads TGTGCCAGCAGCTTAGGGCAGCAATCCTACGAGCAGTACTTC.

The V and J genes are TRBV25-1 and TRBJ2-7, with 12 nucleotides matching TRBD2. Matching the DNA end better, TRBJ2-5 makes the J call doubtful. CDR3 length equals 15 residues. The germline gives CDR1 MGHDK, CDR2 SYGVNS. The DNA of the CDR3 is TGTGCCAGCAGTGACGCGACTAGCGGGGGAGAGACCCAGTACTTC. It encodes CASSDATSGGETQYF.

Only one count was recorded for this clonotype. V and J are TRBV3-1 and TRBJ1-1; D gene uncertain. Trimming stripped 2 bases from V and 3 bases from J, with 10 bases between. Germline V gene data show CDR1 as LGHDT and CDR2 as YNNKEL (reference sequence). The CDR3 runs to 14 residues. The CDR3 spells CASSQRIVDTEAFF. The CDR3 DNA sequence: TGTGCCAGCAGCCAACGAATTGTGGACACTGAAGCTTTCTTT.

The rearrangement links TRBV10-3 to TRBJ2-7, with TRBD1 matching over 7 bases. CDR1 and CDR2 (germline): ENHRY, SYGVKD. The junction had 2 bases not matched to a gene; V was cut back by 6 bases and J by 0 bases. The CDR3 is 13 residues long. The CDR3 sequence is CAIRGDSSYEQYF. The CDR3 DNA follows: TGTGCCATCAGGGGGGACAGCTCCTACGAGCAGTACTTC.

J is TRBJ1-3 and V is TRBV3-1; a possible D gene is TRBD1 (5 bases). Deletions cut 1 base from V and 1 base from J, with 8 bases between. Germline V lookup: CDR1 LGHDT, CDR2 YNNKEL (reference sequence). CDR3 length: 15 residues. As DNA, the CDR3 is TGTGCCAGCAGCCAAGGGGGCCAATCTGGAAACACCATATATTTT. Translated: CASSQGGQSGNTIYF.